One and the same sample provided the 19 T cell receptor beta chains below, sequenced in a study of T cell responses to AZD1222 COVID-19 vaccine. Sequencing used immunoSEQ multiplex PCR; TCRdb keeps in-frame clones, though not all of them. Among 200,000 to 250,000 clones listed, approximately 94% were seen once. The specimen was peripheral blood, collected 28 days after the second dose of the MenACWY control vaccine. Every receptor here comes from an adult who received the MenACWY meningococcal vaccine as a control.

The chain recombines TRBV28 with TRBJ2-3, with D possibly TRBD2 on 5 matching bases. V was shortened by 7 bases and J by 5 bases, with 22 bases between the two germline ends. The germline gives CDR1 MDHEN, CDR2 SYDVKM. CDR3 length: 16 amino acids. The CDR3 sequence is CASTNRPGSRVDTQYF. CDR3 nucleotides: TGTGCCAGCACCAACCGTCCGGGGTCGAGGGTAGATACGCAGTATTTT.

This clone was detected only once. This sequence joins TRBV7-9 and TRBJ1-2, with TRBD1 matching 7 bases. Germline trimming cut 6 bases from V and 5 bases from J; bases unmatched to any gene: 12. Germline loops: CDR1 SEHNR, CDR2 FQNEAQ (reference sequence). The CDR3 spans 15 residues. CDR3 sequence: CASRPRTGVSYGYTF. CDR3 coding DNA: TGTGCCAGCAGACCGAGGACAGGAGTAAGTTATGGCTACACCTTC. The entire variable domain, with the rest obtained from reference TRBV7-9 and TRBJ1-2, is as follows: DTGVSQNPRHKITKRGQNVTFRCDPISEHNRLYWYRQTLGQGPEFLTYFQNEAQLEKSRLLSDRFSAERPKGSFSTLEIQRTEQGDSAMYLCASRPRTGVSYGYTFGSGTRLTVV.

The rearrangement uses TRBV6-9 and TRBJ1-1, with 7 bases matching TRBD1. Trimming took 4 bases from V and 0 from J; bases not matched to a gene: 8. In germline, CDR1 is MNHGY, CDR2 SVAAGI. This CDR3 has 16 residues. The CDR3 DNA follows: TGTGCCAGCAGTTCAGTACCGACAGGGATGAACACTGAAGCTTTCTTT. Translated: CASSSVPTGMNTEAFF.

This clone was counted a single time. The chain joins TRBV28 to TRBJ1-1, with D hard to call. Trimming took off 4 bases at V and 0 bases at J, with 18 bases between the two ends. Germline CDR1 reads MDHEN; CDR2 reads SYDVKM. The CDR3 covers 17 residues. CDR3 nucleotide sequence: TGTGCCAGCAGTTCTACGCGGACCCATCAATTGAACACTGAAGCTTTCTTT. Protein product: CASSSTRTHQLNTEAFF.

The V gene is TRBV18, the J gene TRBJ1-4; possibly TRBD1 for D (6 bases). This CDR3 contains 13 residues. In germline, CDR1 is KGHSH, CDR2 LQKENI. The V end was cut by 2 bases, the J end by 8 bases, with 9 bases between. CDR3 loop: CASSPTGREKLFF. The CDR3 DNA follows: TGTGCCAGCTCACCAACAGGGCGGGAAAAACTGTTTTTT.

CDR3 protein: CASTQKPLALYNEQFF. The CDR3 DNA reads as TGTGCCAGCACGCAAAAGCCCCTAGCGCTCTACAATGAGCAGTTCTTC. The V and J genes are TRBV2 and TRBJ2-1; TRBD2 might be the D (6 bases). This CDR3 comprises 16 residues. Germline loops: CDR1 SNHLY, CDR2 FYNNEI. Trimming cost V 7 bases and J 3 bases, with 19 bases left between them.

The V and J genes are TRBV9 and TRBJ2-7, with D perhaps TRBD1 (6 bases). This CDR3 contains 14 residues. V was pared by 0 bases and J by 2 bases, with 9 bases between. Germline V gene lookup returns CDR1 SGDLS and CDR2 YYNGEE. This CDR3 reads CASSVAQGTYEQYF. CDR3 sequence (DNA): TGTGCCAGCAGCGTAGCCCAGGGGACCTACGAGCAGTACTTC.

The V gene is TRBV19, the J gene TRBJ2-3, with D hard to call. V was clipped by 3 bases and J by 2 bases, with 6 bases between them. The CDR3 has 13 residues. Looked up from germline, CDR1 is LNHDA and CDR2 is SQIVND (reference sequence). CDR3 in amino acids: CASSMVTTDTQYF. CDR3 DNA: TGTGCCAGTAGTATGGTCACCACAGATACGCAGTATTTT.

This clone was seen once. The chain has TRBV6-1 and TRBJ2-5; weak D call: TRBD2 (5 bases). CDR1 is MNHNS and CDR2 is SASEGT in the germline V gene. Trimming left V 3 bases short and J 4 bases short, with 15 bases between. The CDR3 totals 15 residues. CDR3 region: CASSEAGTWGETQYF. The CDR3 bases are TGTGCCAGCAGTGAGGCGGGTACATGGGGAGAGACCCAGTACTTC.

This chain links TRBV18 with TRBJ1-1; D ambiguous. This CDR3 region has 14 residues. V lost 6 bases and J lost 0, with 11 bases in between. The germline V gene encodes CDR1 KGHSH and CDR2 LQKENI. CDR3 nucleotides: TGTGCCAGCTCCCCTTTGAGTATGAACACTGAAGCTTTCTTT. Its translation: CASSPLSMNTEAFF.

The chain recombines TRBV9 with TRBJ1-3, with D perhaps TRBD1 (5 bases). V lost 6 bases, J lost 2 bases, and 12 bases lay in between. The CDR3 covers 14 residues. The germline V gene has CDR1 SGDLS and CDR2 YYNGEE. CDR3 in amino acids: CASTSGAAGNTIYF. CDR3 sequence (DNA): TGTGCCAGCACCTCCGGGGCGGCTGGAAACACCATATATTTT.

This clone was detected once. The chain couples TRBV24-1 to TRBJ1-5; D unclear. The germline V gene encodes CDR1 KGHDR and CDR2 SFDVKD. The CDR3 is 15 residues long. Trimming took off 4 bases at V and 6 bases at J, with 15 bases between the two ends. The CDR3 region has the DNA TGTGCCACCAGTGACACAGCTCTCCCGAGTCAGCCCCAGCATTTT. Translation: CATSDTALPSQPQHF.

The chain links TRBV15 to TRBJ2-7; 7 nucleotides match TRBD1. V was clipped by 5 bases and J by 1 base; unmatched bases: 8. This CDR3 region has 15 residues. The germline gives CDR1 LNHNV, CDR2 YYDKDF (reference sequence). The CDR3 protein is CATSGRGPLSYEQYF. CDR3 coding DNA: TGTGCCACCAGCGGAAGGGGGCCGCTTTCCTACGAGCAGTACTTC.

This chain links TRBV6-1 with TRBJ2-3; 10 nucleotides agree with TRBD1. The CDR3 totals 15 residues. V was pared by 6 bases and J by 3 bases, with 6 bases of the junction left unmatched. CDR1 MNHNS and CDR2 SASEGT come from the germline V gene. Here the CDR3 reads CASRRRDRGTDTQYF. The CDR3 DNA reads as TGTGCCAGCAGACGAAGGGACAGGGGAACAGATACGCAGTATTTT.

This sequence joins TRBV30 and TRBJ1-1; no reliable D call. With 5 bases removed from V and 5 bases from J, the gap between germline ends came to 21 bases. Germline V gene sequence: CDR1 GTSNPN, CDR2 SVGIG (reference sequence). The CDR3 spans 15 residues. Here the CDR3 DNA reads TGTGCCTGGGGTCGCTTAGGATCGGGTAGGACTGAAGCTTTCTTT. It encodes CAWGRLGSGRTEAFF.

The chain has TRBV19 and TRBJ2-1; TRBD2 matches 7 bases. V lost 5 bases and J lost 8; bases outside the gene matches: 12. CDR3 length: 15 amino acids. Germline loops: CDR1 LNHDA, CDR2 SQIVND (reference sequence). Here the CDR3 DNA reads TGTGCCAGTAGTGACCGGGGGGACCACTTGGATGAGCAGTTCTTC. It is translated as CASSDRGDHLDEQFF.

V is TRBV30 and J is TRBJ2-7, with TRBD1 identical over 12 bases. CDR3 length: 17 residues. The ends lost 6 bases at V and 2 bases at J; junction bases unmatched: 14. Germline CDR1 GTSNPN, CDR2 SVGIG (reference sequence). CDR3 residues: CACASGTGGLITYEQYF. The CDR3, as DNA: TGTGCCTGCGCTTCCGGGACAGGGGGCCTTATCACCTACGAGCAGTACTTC.

V usage is TRBV4-3 and J usage is TRBJ2-2, with TRBD1 identical over 7 bases. Germline CDR1 LGHNA, CDR2 YSLEER. This CDR3 is built from 15 residues. V lost 2 bases to trimming and J lost 5 bases; unmatched junction nucleotides: 5. CDR3 nucleotides: TGCGCCAGCAGCCAAATGGGACAGTCTACCGGGGAGCTGTTTTTT. Its translation: CASSQMGQSTGELFF.

The CDR3 protein is CASSSGDVREKLFF. The CDR3, as DNA: TGTGCCAGCAGTTCAGGGGATGTGAGGGAAAAACTGTTTTTT. V usage is TRBV5-5 and J usage is TRBJ1-4, with a possible D match to TRBD1 (6 bases). Trimming shortened V by 5 bases and J by 8 bases, and 16 bases separated the two germline ends. There are 14 residues in the CDR3. The V gene's germline CDR1 is SGHKS and CDR2 YYEKEE (reference sequence).